The clone carrying this T cell receptor beta chain showed up just a few times. What it binds is not known. This sample was taken from a study of radiotherapy plus CTLA-4 blockade in lung cancer. Study details: Objective responses were observed in 15% to 20% of patients, and disease control was achieved by just over 30%. General observations from the study: There was expansion of tumor-derived TCR clones in blood after radiotherapy plus ipilimumab.

It was focal radiation plus CTLA-4 blockade with ipilimumab that patients with chemo-refractory metastatic non-small-cell lung cancer received. Assay used: immunoSEQ multiplex PCR; TCRdb lists only in-frame clones, some missing. The sample includes over 85,000 clones, roughly 80% of them seen just once. The clonotype originates from a human donor with non-small cell lung cancer that progressed on radiotherapy plus ipilimumab. This specimen consisted of peripheral blood, obtained from a patient treated with radiotherapy plus ipilimumab.

The chain's CDR3 is CASSQHLAGGPDEQFF. As DNA, the CDR3 is TGTGCCAGCAGCCAACACTTAGCGGGAGGGCCCGATGAGCAGTTCTTC. The chain recombines TRBV7-8 with TRBJ2-1; 11 bases map to TRBD2. Trimming cost V 5 bases and J 8 bases; bases outside gene matches: 11. The germline V gene has CDR1 SGHVS and CDR2 FQNEAQ. This CDR3 region has 16 residues.